Following are 23 T cell receptor beta chains from one sample sequenced in a study of tumour-infiltrating T cells in Burkitt lymphoma. Generated by immunoSEQ multiplex PCR, the TCRdb table keeps only in-frame clones and is missing some. The sample holds 46,000 or so clones; around 32% are singletons and the top ten take over 2.5%. Sequencing used tumor tissue. The receptors here all came from a human donor with Burkitt lymphoma.

This clone was detected a few times. DNA for the CDR3: TGTGCCAGCAGCTTTGGCGGTCAGCCCCAGCATTTT. This codes for CASSFGGQPQHF. The V and J genes are TRBV5-5 and TRBJ1-5, with D unclear. V lost 2 bases to trimming and J lost 6 bases, with 6 bases between them. Per germline, CDR1 SGHKS and CDR2 YYEKEE (reference sequence). The CDR3 spans 12 residues.

This clone was recorded at least ten times. This chain joins TRBV19 and TRBJ1-1; 7 bases map to TRBD1. The CDR3 totals 16 residues. V lost 5 bases to trimming and J lost 5 bases; unmatched junction nucleotides: 14. Looked up from germline, CDR1 is LNHDA and CDR2 is SQIVND (reference sequence). The CDR3 region has the DNA TGTGCCAGTAGTCTCGACAGGGAGAAGGGTGATACTGAAGCTTTCTTT. This sequence encodes CASSLDREKGDTEAFF. Complete variable domain (other parts from reference TRBV19 and TRBJ1-1): DGGITQSPKYLFRKEGQNVTLSCEQNLNHDAMYWYRQDPGQGLRLIYYSQIVNDFQKGDIAEGYSVSREKKESFPLTVTSAQKNPTAFYLCASSLDREKGDTEAFFGQGTRLTVV.

This clone was observed a handful of times. The V gene is TRBV7-2, the J gene TRBJ2-1, with TRBD1 identical over 9 bases. Germline CDR1 and CDR2: SGHTA and FQGNSA. This CDR3 is built from 15 residues. The trim removed 5 bases at V and 2 bases at J, leaving 4 bases unmatched. The CDR3 protein is CASSPDRGTYNEQFF. The CDR3 DNA is TGTGCCAGCAGCCCTGACAGGGGGACCTACAATGAGCAGTTCTTC.

This rearrangement joins TRBV27 to TRBJ2-5, with D maybe TRBD1 (5 bases). Per the germline V gene, CDR1 is MNHEY and CDR2 is SMNVEV (reference sequence). CDR3 size: 14 residues. V lost 3 bases to trimming and J lost 3 bases, with 11 bases between them. The CDR3 region has the DNA TGTGCCAGCAGTTTTAGGGGTGGGGAAGAGACCCAGTACTTC. This gives the protein CASSFRGGEETQYF.

This clone was found a few times. The chain couples TRBV25-1 to TRBJ1-4, with TRBD1 matching over 7 bases. The V gene's germline CDR1 is MGHDK and CDR2 SYGVNS. CDR3 length equals 14 residues. V lost 4 bases and J lost 3; bases outside the gene matches: 2. CDR3 DNA: TGTGCCAGCAGTGGGGGACAGCCTAATGAAAAACTGTTTTTT. Its translation is CASSGGQPNEKLFF. Complete variable domain (other parts from reference TRBV25-1 and TRBJ1-4): EADIYQTPRYLVIGTGKKITLECSQTMGHDKMYWYQQDPGMELHLIHYSYGVNSTEKGDLSSESTVSRIRTEHFPLTLESARPSHTSQYLCASSGGQPNEKLFFGSGTQLSVL.

V usage is TRBV6-5 and J usage is TRBJ1-1; tentative D call: TRBD1 (5 bases). V lost 2 bases and J lost 1, with 14 bases in between. The CDR3 consists of 16 residues. CDR1 is MNHEY, CDR2 SVGAGI, per germline. The chain's CDR3 is CASSYLPGQGNTEAFF. The DNA of the CDR3 is TGTGCCAGCAGTTACCTCCCGGGGCAGGGGAACACTGAAGCTTTCTTT.

V usage is TRBV6-5 and J usage is TRBJ2-7; unclear D gene. V lost 6 bases, J lost 6 bases, and 18 bases lay in between. The CDR3 extends over 14 amino acids. Per germline, CDR1 MNHEY and CDR2 SVGAGI. CDR3 region: CASSPRAPPLEQYF. In DNA, the CDR3 is TGTGCCAGCAGCCCCCGGGCCCCCCCTCTCGAGCAGTACTTC.

This clone was observed a few times. The chain combines TRBV2 with TRBJ2-5; D unclear. Between the trimmed V and J ends, which lost 1 base and 3 bases, there was a span of 3 bases. The CDR3 extends over 12 amino acids. Per germline, CDR1 SNHLY and CDR2 FYNNEI. In nucleotides, the CDR3 is TGTGCCAGCAGTGAAGTAAAAGAGACCCAGTACTTC. It is translated as CASSEVKETQYF.

This clone turned up a few times. This sequence joins TRBV5-1 and TRBJ2-7; 9 bases map to TRBD2. The CDR3 loop spans 17 amino acids. Germline V gene data show CDR1 as SGHRS and CDR2 as YFSETQ. The J segment lost 2 bases and the V segment lost 0 bases, leaving 9 bases of the junction unmatched. CDR3 DNA sequence: TGCGCCAGCAGCTTGGCCAATCGGCGGGGGGGCACCTACGAGCAGTACTTC. As protein: CASSLANRRGGTYEQYF.

The rearrangement joins TRBV14 to TRBJ1-2; D gene uncertain. Deletions cut 4 bases from V and 3 bases from J, with 12 bases between. Germline CDR1 is SGHDN and CDR2 is FVKESK. The CDR3 is 14 amino acids. CDR3 in DNA: TGTGCCAGCAGCCCGATCTGGGCAGACTATGGCTACACCTTC. It yields the protein CASSPIWADYGYTF. Full variable domain (outside the CDR3, taken from reference TRBV14 and TRBJ1-2): EAGVTQFPSHSVIEKGQTVTLRCDPISGHDNLYWYRRVMGKEIKFLLHFVKESKQDESGMPNNRFLAERTGGTYSTLKVQPAELEDSGVYFCASSPIWADYGYTFGSGTRLTVV.

The chain couples TRBV5-1 to TRBJ1-2, with a possible D match to TRBD1 (6 bases). This CDR3 spans 14 amino acids. CDR1 and CDR2 from the germline V gene are SGHRS and YFSETQ. The V end lost 3 bases, the J end lost 0 bases, and 9 bases lay between the germline ends. The CDR3 here is CASSWGPANYGYTF. CDR3 bases: TGCGCCAGCAGCTGGGGGCCTGCTAACTATGGCTACACCTTC.

The V gene is TRBV7-9, the J gene TRBJ2-1, with TRBD2 matching 14 bases. Germline CDR1 reads SEHNR; CDR2 reads FQNEAQ (reference sequence). Unmatched junction bases numbered 4, after V lost 4 bases and J lost 5 bases. The CDR3 totals 16 residues. The DNA for the CDR3 is TGTGCCAGCAGCTCAGGGACTAGCGGGGGCAACAATGAGCAGTTCTTC. This encodes CASSSGTSGGNNEQFF.

The DNA of the CDR3 is TGTGCCAGCAGCTTAGGGCGGGTGAACACCGGGGAGCTGTTTTTT. Translated, it gives CASSLGRVNTGELFF. The chain combines TRBV7-9 with TRBJ2-2; TRBD2 might be the D (5 bases). From germline, CDR1 is SEHNR and CDR2 FQNEAQ (reference sequence). The V end lost 1 base, the J end lost 1 base, and 7 bases lay between the germline ends. CDR3 length: 15 residues. Filled out from reference TRBV7-9 and TRBJ2-2, the complete variable domain reads DTGVSQNPRHKITKRGQNVTFRCDPISEHNRLYWYRQTLGQGPEFLTYFQNEAQLEKSRLLSDRFSAERPKGSFSTLEIQRTEQGDSAMYLCASSLGRVNTGELFFGEGSRLTVL.

The chain carries TRBV5-4 and TRBJ2-7, with D possibly matching TRBD1 (5 bases). Deletions cut 4 bases from V and 3 bases from J, with 11 bases between. CDR1 is SGHNT and CDR2 is YYREEE in the germline V gene (reference sequence). This CDR3 contains 13 residues. In DNA form, the CDR3 reads TGTGCCAGCAGCCCAGACAGACGCTACGAGCAGTACTTC. Translated: CASSPDRRYEQYF. Using reference TRBV5-4 and TRBJ2-7 for the parts outside the CDR3, the full variable domain is ETGVTQSPTHLIKTRGQQVTLRCSSQSGHNTVSWYQQALGQGPQFIFQYYREEENGRGNFPPRFSGLQFPNYSSELNVNALELDDSALYLCASSPDRRYEQYFGPGTRLTVT.

The gene calls are TRBV2 and TRBJ1-5; the match to TRBD1 covers 9 bases. V was pared by 7 bases and J by 5 bases, with 3 bases of the junction left unmatched. The CDR3 extends over 13 amino acids. Germline V gene data show CDR1 as SNHLY and CDR2 as FYNNEI. CDR3 loop: CASTTGGDQPQHF. CDR3 nucleotide sequence: TGTGCCAGCACGACAGGGGGTGATCAGCCCCAGCATTTT.

The genes are TRBV6-6 and TRBJ2-5; a weak D match, TRBD1 (6 bases). The CDR3 has 11 residues. Trimming stripped 8 bases from V and 10 bases from J, with 14 bases between. Germline-derived CDR1 and CDR2 are MNHNY and SVGAGI (reference sequence). CDR3 sequence (DNA): TGTGCCAGCTCCCCCCGGGGACACCAGTACTTC. Amino acid sequence: CASSPRGHQYF.

This clone turned up a few times. This chain links TRBV10-3 with TRBJ2-7; D assignment may be TRBD1 or TRBD2 (6 bases each). From germline, CDR1 is ENHRY and CDR2 SYGVKD. Trimming pared 4 bases from V and 0 bases from J, leaving 13 bases between. CDR3 size: 15 residues. Here the CDR3 DNA reads TGTGCCATCAGTGGGAGGGACATGAGCTCCTACGAGCAGTACTTC. It translates to CAISGRDMSSYEQYF.

V and J are TRBV6-7 and TRBJ2-3; a possible D gene is TRBD1 (6 bases). TRBV6-7 is marked as an open reading frame, function uncertain. The V end lost 8 bases, the J end lost 2 bases, and 23 bases lay between the germline ends. CDR3 length equals 17 residues. CDR3 loop: CASPSSMRQEYTDTQYF. The CDR3 DNA follows: TGTGCCAGCCCTTCGTCGATGAGACAGGAGTACACAGATACGCAGTATTTT.

The chain uses TRBV6-1 and TRBJ2-4; tentative D call: TRBD1 (6 bases). Germline V gene sequence: CDR1 MNHNS, CDR2 SASEGT. The CDR3 totals 15 residues. Trimming shortened V by 0 bases and J by 7 bases, and 13 bases separated the two germline ends. CDR3: CASSEAWGQQNIQYF. The CDR3 DNA reads as TGTGCCAGCAGTGAAGCGTGGGGACAACAGAACATTCAGTACTTC.

This clone was observed a few times. The V gene is TRBV7-2, the J gene TRBJ1-3; 10 bases agree with TRBD1. Trimming cost V 5 bases and J 6 bases; bases outside gene matches: 7. Germline CDR1 is SGHTA and CDR2 is FQGNSA. CDR3 size: 15 residues. CDR3 DNA: TGTGCCAGCAGCGCAACGACAGGGGGCGTAAACACCATATATTTT. Encoded protein: CASSATTGGVNTIYF.

A few counts support this clone. This rearrangement joins TRBV10-3 to TRBJ1-1; D uncertain. This CDR3 has 16 amino acids. Germline-derived CDR1 and CDR2 are ENHRY and SYGVKD. V lost 2 bases, J lost 1 base, and 14 bases lay in between. The CDR3 region is CAISEGVGAGNTEAFF. In nucleotides, the CDR3 is TGTGCCATCAGTGAGGGAGTCGGAGCAGGGAACACTGAAGCTTTCTTT.

This clone was detected only a few times. The CDR3 coding sequence is TGCGCCAGCAAACAGACAGCCCATAATTCACCCCTCCACTTT. Translated, it gives CASKQTAHNSPLHF. The chain uses TRBV5-1 and TRBJ1-6, with D possibly being TRBD1 (5 bases). Germline values: CDR1 SGHRS, CDR2 YFSETQ. Trimming removed 6 bases from V and 5 bases from J, with 12 bases in between. CDR3 length: 14 amino acids.

This clone was detected only a few times. V is TRBV6-6 and J is TRBJ1-3, with unresolved D. Germline assignment: CDR1 MNHNY and CDR2 SVGAGI (reference sequence). The length of the CDR3 is 14 residues. Between the trimmed V and J ends, which lost 2 bases and 8 bases, there was a span of 13 bases. CDR3 region: CASSYAQYGDTIYF. Here the CDR3 DNA reads TGTGCCAGCAGTTACGCCCAGTACGGAGACACCATATATTTT.